This T cell receptor beta chain was recorded in a study of cytomegalovirus exposure and HLA in healthy donors. PCR used 60 Vbeta primers and 13 Jbeta primers. Libraries were prepared by immunoSEQ multiplex PCR; TCRdb keeps only in-frame clonotypes and omits some of them. The sample carries roughly 110,000 clones, about three quarters recorded once. This CDR3 is built from 16 residues. V dropped 4 bases and J dropped 9 bases, with 19 bases sitting between them. Germline V lookup: CDR1 LGHNA, CDR2 YNFKEQ. The receptor comes from a woman aged 45-60 years in good health and CMV-seropositive. Sequencing was performed on PBMCs. V is TRBV4-2 and J is TRBJ1-6, with D perhaps matching TRBD1 (6 bases). CDR3 DNA sequence: TGTGCCAGCAGCCCAAACACCTACAGGGATGTTTCACCCCTCCACTTT. Translated: CASSPNTYRDVSPLHF.